These T cell receptor beta chains were read from a single sample in a study of T cells in localized non-small cell lung cancer. Data came from immunoSEQ multiplex PCR; TCRdb stores just in-frame clones and leaves some out. Here the sample spans tens of thousands of clones, roughly nine tenths being singletons. Sequencing was performed on peripheral blood, taken before any cancer treatment. The source is a woman aged 40-69 years with stage I lung adenocarcinoma. Both conserved end residues are part of each CDR3. The D gene is left open where the match is weak. Size tells how often a clone was seen (once, few, many) or the class of an expanded clone, and some rows leave it out.

NA	TRBD1	TRBV7-2	TRBJ1-3	CASSLQGSGNTIYF	TGTGCCAGCAGCCTACAGGGGTCTGGAAACACCATATATTTT
once	NA	TRBV6-5	TRBJ1-3	CASSYSRAYGNTIYF	TGTGCCAGCAGTTACTCGAGGGCTTATGGAAACACCATATATTTT
NA	NA	TRBV28	TRBJ2-7	CASTRGGSYEQYF	TGTGCCAGCACCAGGGGAGGGTCCTACGAGCAGTACTTC
NA	NA	TRBV9	TRBJ2-6	CASNPWYSQSRANVLTF	TGTGCCAGCAATCCGTGGTACTCACAAAGTCGGGCCAACGTCCTGACTTTC
NA	NA	TRBV7-2	TRBJ2-1	CASSLSSGIQFF	TGTGCCAGCAGCTTATCATCAGGGATTCAGTTCTTC
medium-sized	NA	TRBV6-1	TRBJ2-7	CASSEAAAVTEQYF	TGTGCCAGCAGTGAAGCGGCGGCGGTGACCGAGCAGTACTTC
NA	NA	TRBV5-4	TRBJ2-5	CASSQNRGGQETQYF	TGTGCCAGCAGCCAGAATAGGGGAGGACAAGAGACCCAGTACTTC
NA	NA	TRBV29-1	TRBJ2-7	CSVGQATTYEQYF	TGCAGCGTTGGCCAGGCGACTACCTACGAGCAGTACTTC
NA	NA	TRBV13	TRBJ2-7	CASSLVGGTAVYEQYF	TGTGCCAGCAGCTTAGTTGGCGGGACAGCAGTCTACGAGCAGTACTTC
NA	NA	TRBV27	TRBJ1-5	CASSLSGTGQPQHF	TGTGCCAGCAGTTTATCGGGAACGGGTCAGCCCCAGCATTTT
NA	NA	TRBV19	TRBJ2-5	CATAEGETQYF	TGTGCCACCGCGGAGGGGGAGACCCAGTACTTC
NA	NA	TRBV28	TRBJ2-5	CASSLLAGNQETQYF	TGTGCCAGCAGTTTATTGGCTGGGAACCAAGAGACCCAGTACTTC
NA	NA	TRBV6-5	TRBJ1-2	CASSSSRGPANYGYTF	TGTGCCAGCAGTTCATCCCGGGGCCCCGCTAACTATGGCTACACCTTC
NA	NA	TRBV7-2	TRBJ1-1	CASTRTGSVEAFF	TGTGCCAGCACCAGGACTGGAAGTGTTGAAGCTTTCTTT
NA	NA	TRBV5-4	TRBJ2-1	CASSLRNNEQFF	TGTGCCAGCAGCTTGAGGAACAATGAGCAGTTCTTC